What follows describes a single T cell receptor (beta chain). Its antigen is not known. This sample stems from a study of T cell responses to AZD1222 COVID-19 vaccine. General observations from the study: With two AZD1222 doses given, Spike-specific TCR breadth and depth both rose. Repertoires were obtained solely post-peak T cell response. Epitopes outside B.1.351 and B.1.1.7 mutated regions reportedly drew nearly half of spike TCRs.

Sequencing was performed with immunoSEQ multiplex PCR; in TCRdb, only in-frame clones are kept and a portion is missing. Seen here are tens of thousands of clones, 88% observed once, and the top ten hold approximately 4.5%. Germline CDR1 MNHEY, CDR2 SMNVEV (reference sequence). Trimming cost V 5 bases and J 2 bases; bases outside gene matches: 3. The CDR3 extends over 13 amino acids. The chain carries TRBV27 and TRBJ2-7; 7 positions match TRBD1. This receptor was identified in an adult in good health. The sample was peripheral blood, taken on day 0 of MenACWY control vaccination. The CDR3 DNA reads TGTGCCAGCAGTGGACAGGTCACCTACGAGCAGTACTTC. Translated: CASSGQVTYEQYF.